A selection of T cell receptor beta chains follows, all from one sample in a study of blood T cells in healthy people across ages. TCRdb called the 5' RACE reads again in MiXCR, with one record for every CDR3 protein. The sample lists about 900,000 distinct CDR3 sequences, 55% to 65% occurring once. Input material: blood. These receptors came from a man aged 25-45 years in good health. CDR3s include the opening cysteine and the closing phenylalanine or tryptophan. D genes are given only for firm matches. Some rows mark clone size as missing; the rest say once, few, many or name a class of expanded clone.

cdr3_nt	cdr3_aa	clone_size	v_call	j_call	d_call
TGTGCCAGCAGTCCACAGGACGGAAGACAGCCCCAGCATTTT	CASSPQDGRQPQHF	once	TRBV12-3/TRBV12-4	TRBJ1-5	-
TGTGCCAGCAGCTTAGCACAAGGATTTTCGACAGATACGCAGTATTTT	CASSLAQGFSTDTQYF	-	TRBV7-6	TRBJ2-3	-
TGTGCCAGCAGTGAATTGGGGGGGGGGCACAATGAGCAGTTCTTC	CASSELGGGHNEQFF	-	TRBV6-1	TRBJ2-1	-
TGCGCCAGCGGGCCGGAAAAAATCCCGTACGAGCAGTACTTC	CASGPEKIPYEQYF	-	TRBV5-1	TRBJ2-7	-
TGCGCCAGCAGTGAGACCACTGAAGCTTTCTTT	CASSETTEAFF	-	TRBV10-2	TRBJ1-1	-
TGCAGTGCGCGGGACCAATCCTCTGGAAACACCATATATTTT	CSARDQSSGNTIYF	-	TRBV20-1	TRBJ1-3	-
TGCAGTGCTGATGACAGGGGGGTCTACGAGCAGTACTTC	CSADDRGVYEQYF	once	TRBV20-1	TRBJ2-7	TRBD1
TGCGCCAGCAGCCAAATGGTAGACACTGAAGCTTTCTTT	CASSQMVDTEAFF	few	TRBV4-3	TRBJ1-1	-
TGTGCCAGCAGTTACCCAACACCACCATTCTCGAACACTGAAGCTTTCTTT	CASSYPTPPFSNTEAFF	-	TRBV6-6	TRBJ1-1	-
TGCAGTGCTCCGGACAGTCTCGAGCAGTACTTC	CSAPDSLEQYF	-	TRBV20-1	TRBJ2-7	-
TGTGCCAGCAGTGAAGGTGGGAGGGCCTACTACGAGCAGTACTTC	CASSEGGRAYYEQYF	few	TRBV3-1	TRBJ2-7	TRBD2
TGTGCCAGCAGTTACGGAGGGTCGGCAGATACGCAGTATTTT	CASSYGGSADTQYF	-	TRBV6-5	TRBJ2-3	-
TGCAGTGCTAGCCGGCACCAAGGCACAGATACGCAGTATTTT	CSASRHQGTDTQYF	-	TRBV20-1	TRBJ2-3	-
TGCGCCAGCAGCCGCCGGCCCCATAATGGAGAGCAGTACTTC	CASSRRPHNGEQYF	few	TRBV4-3	TRBJ2-5	-
TGTGCCAGCAGTTACAGGGACGGAACGTCCTACGAGCAGTACTTC	CASSYRDGTSYEQYF	-	TRBV6-2/TRBV6-3	TRBJ2-7	-
TGTGCCAGCAGCGTAGACCCGGACAGCCCGACCTATGGCTACACCTTC	CASSVDPDSPTYGYTF	few	TRBV9	TRBJ1-2	-
TGTGCCAGCAATGGCCCGAACTATGGCTACACCTTC	CASNGPNYGYTF	few	TRBV25-1	TRBJ1-2	-
TGTGCCAGCAGCTTCCAGGGGGCAGGCACAGATACGCAGTATTTT	CASSFQGAGTDTQYF	few	TRBV7-9	TRBJ2-3	TRBD1
TGTGCCACCAGTGATTTCGGGACAGCAGGCTACACCTTC	CATSDFGTAGYTF	-	TRBV24-1	TRBJ1-2	TRBD1
TGTGCCAGCAGTCGAGGGGGGGCCTTCTACGAGCAGTACTTC	CASSRGGAFYEQYF	-	TRBV6-2/TRBV6-3	TRBJ2-7	-
TGTGCCAGCAGTTACGGGGCAGGGATCTACGAGCAGTACTTC	CASSYGAGIYEQYF	few	TRBV6-2/TRBV6-3	TRBJ2-7	-
TGTGCCAGCACCCTATCAGGGGGAAGGGGAAACATTCAGTACTTC	CASTLSGGRGNIQYF	-	TRBV6-2/TRBV6-3	TRBJ2-4	TRBD1
TGTGCCACCAGTGGTTACGGGGACACCCAAGAGACCCAGTACTTC	CATSGYGDTQETQYF	many	TRBV24-1	TRBJ2-5	-
TGTGCCAGCAGCCGACAAACCGGGACTAGCGGACTCTCCGGGGAGCTGTTTTTT	CASSRQTGTSGLSGELFF	-	TRBV3-1	TRBJ2-2	TRBD2
TGTGCCAGCAGAAGGGACACTAACTCCTACGAGCAGTACTTC	CASRRDTNSYEQYF	-	TRBV6-2/TRBV6-3	TRBJ2-7	-
TGTGCCAGCAGCGTCTCGACCGGGACTAGTCTCTCCTACGAGCAGTACTTC	CASSVSTGTSLSYEQYF	-	TRBV9	TRBJ2-7	TRBD2
TGTGCCATCAGTGACGGGAGGGTTCTGTTCTTC	CAISDGRVLFF	-	TRBV10-3	TRBJ2-1	TRBD2